A selection of T cell receptor beta chains follows, all from one sample in a study of CD8 T cells in Susac syndrome. TCRdb re-derived calls from the immunoSEQ multiplex PCR reads in MiXCR, one entry per CDR3 protein. The sample holds 95,000 to 150,000 distinct CDR3 sequences; 96% are singletons and the top ten take less than 0.15%. Sequenced input: CD4+ T cells from PBMCs. These receptors all come from a human donor with Susac syndrome. Both conserved end residues are part of each CDR3. Fields, in order: V gene, CDR3 length, clone size, J gene, D gene, CDR3 protein, CDR3 DNA. D genes are given only for firm matches. Size is omitted from some rows. Given values are once, few, many or a class for expanded clones.

V: TRBV6-2/TRBV6-3; length: 12; size: once; J: TRBJ2-7; D: NA; CDR3: CASSQDGYEQYF; DNA: TGTGCCAGCAGTCAGGATGGCTACGAGCAGTACTTC
V: TRBV5-4; length: 16; size: NA; J: TRBJ2-5; D: NA; CDR3: CASSLEMSQGPFPLYF; DNA: TGTGCCAGCAGCTTGGAAATGTCGCAGGGCCCCTTTCCCCTGTACTTC
V: TRBV29-1; length: 11; size: NA; J: TRBJ1-4; D: TRBD1; CDR3: CSGGQGEKLFF; DNA: TGCAGCGGGGGACAGGGTGAAAAACTGTTTTTT
V: TRBV12-3/TRBV12-4; length: 13; size: NA; J: TRBJ1-1; D: NA; CDR3: CASTTGVGTEAFF; DNA: TGTGCCAGCACTACGGGGGTCGGTACTGAAGCTTTCTTT
V: TRBV6-2/TRBV6-3; length: 16; size: once; J: TRBJ2-6; D: NA; CDR3: CASSPRHFSGANVLTF; DNA: TGTGCCAGCAGCCCGCGACACTTCTCTGGGGCCAACGTCCTGACTTTC
V: TRBV2; length: 14; size: NA; J: TRBJ1-1; D: NA; CDR3: CASSEAFMGVGAFF; DNA: TGTGCCAGCAGTGAAGCGTTTATGGGGGTTGGAGCTTTCTTT
V: TRBV20-1; length: 11; size: NA; J: TRBJ2-3; D: TRBD2; CDR3: CSGGSGDTQYF; DNA: TGCAGTGGCGGGAGCGGGGATACGCAGTATTTT
V: TRBV5-1; length: 14; size: NA; J: TRBJ2-7; D: NA; CDR3: CASRPGQSLYEQYF; DNA: TGCGCCAGCAGACCCGGACAGTCCTTGTACGAGCAGTACTTC
V: TRBV29-1; length: 12; size: NA; J: TRBJ2-5; D: NA; CDR3: CSVALVGETQYF; DNA: TGCAGCGTTGCACTAGTTGGTGAGACCCAGTACTTC
V: TRBV2; length: 13; size: NA; J: TRBJ1-5; D: NA; CDR3: CASIREGNQPQHF; DNA: TGTGCCAGCATTAGGGAGGGCAATCAGCCCCAGCATTTT
V: TRBV27; length: 14; size: once; J: TRBJ2-1; D: TRBD1; CDR3: CASSLGTGNIEQFF; DNA: TGTGCCAGCAGTCTGGGGACAGGGAATATTGAGCAGTTCTTC
V: TRBV12-3/TRBV12-4; length: 14; size: NA; J: TRBJ1-5; D: NA; CDR3: CARRKGSSNQPQHF; DNA: TGTGCCAGGCGGAAGGGTTCGAGCAATCAGCCCCAGCATTTT
V: TRBV20-1; length: 14; size: NA; J: TRBJ1-2; D: TRBD1; CDR3: CSAPLLQGNYGYTF; DNA: TGCAGTGCGCCACTCCTACAGGGGAACTATGGCTACACCTTC
V: TRBV7-2; length: 14; size: NA; J: TRBJ2-7; D: NA; CDR3: CASSLDIGSYEQYF; DNA: TGTGCCAGCAGCTTAGACATCGGGAGCTACGAGCAGTACTTC
V: TRBV7-7; length: 13; size: NA; J: TRBJ2-3; D: NA; CDR3: CASSSGGADTQYF; DNA: TGTGCTAGCAGCTCCGGGGGCGCAGATACGCAGTATTTT